The 9 T cell receptor beta chains presented below share a single source sample, sequenced in a study of regulatory T cells in long-lasting Graves disease. Time point indicated: newly diagnosed GD, antithyroid drugs for less than 3 months. PBMC-extracted RNA yielded the TCR library. Combining iRepertoire HTBI primers with Arm-PCR of CDR3 regions, the authors built TCR beta libraries. One entry per CDR3 protein results from TCRdb running MiXCR on the multiplex PCR reads. This sample has about 430,000 distinct CDR3 sequences; about 15% occur once, and the top ten carry 7.8%. The sample was also reused in another study, on T cells in Graves' hyperthyroidism and ophthalmopathy.

Here the sequenced sample was peripheral blood mononuclear cells (PBMCs), taken at new diagnosis, from a patient treated with antithyroid drugs. These receptors all come from a woman aged 35 to 49 with Graves disease.

CDR3 amino acids: CSVGTGANVLTF. The CDR3 coding sequence is TGCAGCGTTGGAACCGGGGCCAACGTCCTGACTTTC. J is TRBJ2-6 and V is TRBV29-1; D remains ambiguous. Trimming pared 4 bases from V and 4 bases from J, leaving 5 bases between. Germline lookup yields CDR1 SQVTM and CDR2 ANQGSEA. This CDR3 contains 12 residues.

This clonotype came up a few times. The genes are TRBV5-8 and TRBJ2-6; 7 nucleotides agree with TRBD2. CDR1 SGHTS and CDR2 YDEGEE come from the germline V gene. Unmatched junction bases numbered 12, after V lost 5 bases and J lost 4 bases. This CDR3 has 17 residues. The CDR3, as DNA: TGTGCCAGCAGTCCAATGGGAGGGATACAAGGGGCCAACGTCCTGACTTTC. Protein sequence: CASSPMGGIQGANVLTF.

Ten or more counts support this clonotype. V and J are TRBV18 and TRBJ2-3, with 9 bases that match TRBD1. The CDR3 runs to 18 residues. Germline CDR1 and CDR2: KGHSH and LQKENI. After removal of 2 bases from V and 0 bases from J, the junction contained 9 bases not matched to a gene. CDR3 DNA: TGTGCCAGCTCACCAGCGACAGGGGGGACAGCTAGCACAGATACGCAGTATTTT. It specifies CASSPATGGTASTDTQYF. Using reference TRBV18 and TRBJ2-3 for the parts outside the CDR3, the full variable domain is NAGVMQNPRHLVRRRGQEARLRCSPMKGHSHVYWYRQLPEEGLKFMVYLQKENIIDESGMPKERFSAEFPKEGPSILRIQQVVRGDSAAYFCASSPATGGTASTDTQYFGPGTRLTVL.

This clonotype came up many times. V is TRBV6-2 or TRBV6-3 and J is TRBJ2-1, with 15 bases fitting TRBD2. The CDR3 covers 17 residues. Germline V lookup: CDR1 MNHEY, CDR2 SVGEGT. The V segment lost 1 base and the J segment 6 bases; nucleotides outside the gene matches: 4. The CDR3 sequence is CASSYLGLAGGANEQFF. Here the CDR3 DNA reads TGTGCCAGCAGTTACTTAGGACTAGCGGGAGGGGCCAATGAGCAGTTCTTC.

This chain connects TRBV11-2 to TRBJ2-7, with D perhaps assigned TRBD1 or TRBD2 (5 bases each). The V end lost 4 bases, the J end lost 2 bases, and 15 bases lay between the germline ends. The CDR3 has 15 residues. CDR1 is SGHAT and CDR2 is FQNNGV in the germline V gene. CDR3 amino acids: CASSWWGTDTYEQYF. CDR3 bases: TGTGCCAGCAGCTGGTGGGGGACCGATACCTACGAGCAGTACTTC.

This clonotype came up many times. The chain couples TRBV3-1 to TRBJ1-1, with TRBD1 identical over 8 bases. This CDR3 has 15 amino acids. The germline gives CDR1 LGHDT, CDR2 YNNKEL (reference sequence). V was clipped by 5 bases and J by 0 bases; unmatched bases: 5. CDR3 DNA sequence: TGTGCCAGCAGCAACACGACAGGGGTGAACACTGAAGCTTTCTTT. Translation gives CASSNTTGVNTEAFF.

V usage is TRBV9 and J usage is TRBJ2-1; D is unclear. The length of the CDR3 is 16 residues. With 0 bases removed from V and 0 bases from J, the gap between germline ends came to 10 bases. Germline lookup yields CDR1 SGDLS and CDR2 YYNGEE. The CDR3 sequence: CASSVGVGSSYNEQFF. Written as DNA, the CDR3 is TGTGCCAGCAGCGTAGGAGTCGGAAGCTCCTACAATGAGCAGTTCTTC.

To note about this clonotype: This may arise from a read error, as a much more abundant clone is one base away. The conserved closing phenylalanine or tryptophan is absent in this CDR3, likely reflecting a read error. This sequence joins TRBV7-8 and TRBJ1-3; D is unresolved. The germline gives CDR1 SGHVS, CDR2 FQNEAQ. The CDR3 spans 13 residues. The V end lost 8 bases, the J end lost 0 bases, and 8 bases lay between the germline ends. The DNA for the CDR3 is TGTGCCAGCCAGTCGGACTCTGGAAACACCATATATGTT. This sequence encodes CASQSDSGNTIYV.

There are many counts of this clonotype. The chain carries TRBV20-1 and TRBJ1-4; TRBD1 aligns across 9 bases. The CDR3 consists of 13 residues. The V gene end was trimmed by 6 bases and the J gene end by 5 bases; junction bases not matched to a gene: 4. From germline, CDR1 is DFQATT and CDR2 SNEGSKA (reference sequence). The CDR3 DNA follows: TGCAGTGCGCCCGGGACAGGGAATGAAAAACTGTTTTTT. Its translation: CSAPGTGNEKLFF.